These 20 T cell receptor beta chains were all obtained from the same sample, sequenced in a study of memory CD4+ T cells and cytomegalovirus serostatus. Single viable CD3+CD4+CD8-CD45RO+ cells were sorted as the memory CD4+ T cells. This table comes from immunoSEQ multiplex PCR, and its TCRdb copy is limited to in-frame clones, with some not included. The sample lists 50,000 to 60,000 clones, 65% to 80% occurring once. Sequenced: memory CD4+ T cells from blood. The receptors shown here come from an adult in good health and CMV-seropositive.

V and J are TRBV18 and TRBJ1-4, with 9 bases lining up with TRBD1. V trimming: 4 bases; J trimming: 8 bases; junction bases outside the gene matches: 11. The V gene's germline CDR1 is KGHSH and CDR2 LQKENI. CDR3 size: 16 residues. Here the CDR3 reads CASSQRMTGGSEKLFF. The DNA of the CDR3 is TGTGCCAGCTCACAACGTATGACAGGGGGATCAGAAAAACTGTTTTTT.

The rearrangement joins TRBV10-3 to TRBJ1-5; unclear D gene. Per germline, CDR1 ENHRY and CDR2 SYGVKD. The CDR3 is 15 amino acids. Trimming removed 3 bases at V and 1 base at J, with 10 bases between. The CDR3 here is CAISDGVASNQPQHF. The DNA of the CDR3 is TGTGCCATCAGTGATGGGGTAGCGAGCAATCAGCCCCAGCATTTT.

This chain uses TRBV27 with TRBJ2-2, with D possibly matching TRBD2 (6 bases). Trimming cost V 10 bases and J 6 bases, with 18 bases left between them. CDR3 size: 14 residues. CDR1 and CDR2 (germline): MNHEY, SMNVEV (reference sequence). The CDR3 coding sequence is TGTGCCACAAAGCCGAGACTAGGGGCCGGGGAGCTGTTTTTT. It yields the protein CATKPRLGAGELFF.

This clone was detected a few times. The chain couples TRBV5-1 to TRBJ2-7; D is uncertain. V was cut by 0 bases and J by 4 bases, with 8 bases left in between. The CDR3 is made up of 13 amino acids. Germline CDR1 and CDR2: SGHRS and YFSETQ. The CDR3 protein is CASSLETLYEQYF. CDR3 nucleotide sequence: TGCGCCAGCAGCTTGGAGACCCTGTACGAGCAGTACTTC.

The chain carries TRBV10-1 and TRBJ2-3; tentative D call: TRBD1 (5 bases). This CDR3 is 14 amino acids long. V shed 6 bases and J shed 8 bases, with 18 bases lying between them. The germline V gene has CDR1 WNHNN and CDR2 SYGVQD (reference sequence). The CDR3 here is CASSETAILGTQYF. CDR3 nucleotides: TGCGCCAGCAGCGAGACAGCCATTCTGGGTACGCAGTATTTT.

The V and J genes are TRBV5-6 and TRBJ1-6; the match to TRBD1 covers 8 bases. CDR1 SGHDT and CDR2 YYEEEE come from the germline V gene. Trimming took 4 bases from V and 8 from J; bases not matched to a gene: 17. The CDR3 sequence is 18 residues long. The CDR3: CASSRTWTGRGWDSPLHF. CDR3 bases: TGTGCCAGCAGCAGGACATGGACAGGGCGGGGATGGGATTCACCCCTCCACTTT.

The chain combines TRBV5-6 with TRBJ2-5; D not resolved. The ends were cut back, 0 bases at V and 2 bases at J, with 8 bases in the middle. The CDR3 covers 14 residues. Germline V gene sequence: CDR1 SGHDT, CDR2 YYEEEE. The CDR3 sequence: CASSLGLGQETQYF. The CDR3 DNA reads TGTGCCAGCAGCTTGGGACTGGGGCAAGAGACCCAGTACTTC.

This rearrangement joins TRBV7-2 to TRBJ2-3, with D hard to call. V was pared by 5 bases and J by 2 bases, with 5 bases between. CDR3 length equals 12 residues. The germline gives CDR1 SGHTA, CDR2 FQGNSA. The CDR3 region is CASSRYTDTQYF. In nucleotides, the CDR3 is TGTGCCAGCAGCCGATACACAGATACGCAGTATTTT.

The chain uses TRBV7-2 and TRBJ1-1; D is perhaps TRBD1 (5 bases). Germline V CDR1 and CDR2: SGHTA, FQGNSA. V dropped 2 bases and J dropped 4 bases, with 14 bases sitting between them. The CDR3 covers 15 residues. CDR3 amino acids: CASSLRSGLGTEAFF. The CDR3 nucleotides read TGTGCCAGCAGCTTAAGGTCGGGACTAGGCACTGAAGCTTTCTTT.

The J gene is TRBJ2-2, the V gene TRBV5-1; D is unresolved. Germline V gene lookup returns CDR1 SGHRS and CDR2 YFSETQ. With 0 bases removed from V and 2 bases from J, the gap between germline ends came to 8 bases. The CDR3 extends over 15 amino acids. This CDR3 is CASSLGHRNTGELFF. The CDR3 coding sequence is TGCGCCAGCAGCTTGGGACACCGAAACACCGGGGAGCTGTTTTTT.

The rearrangement uses TRBV6-1 and TRBJ1-2; D ambiguous. Trimming removed 3 bases at V and 6 bases at J, with 8 bases between. This CDR3 has 12 amino acids. CDR1 MNHNS and CDR2 SASEGT come from the germline V gene. Written as DNA, the CDR3 is TGTGCCAGCAGTGACCGGGGTCATGGCTACACCTTC. As protein: CASSDRGHGYTF.

The V and J genes are TRBV30 and TRBJ1-6; 7 nucleotides match TRBD1. Germline loops: CDR1 GTSNPN, CDR2 SVGIG (reference sequence). The CDR3 runs to 15 residues. With V trimmed by 1 base and J by 10 bases, 10 bases remained unmatched. The CDR3 bases are TGTGCCTGGAGTGCCGCAACAGGGGTTCGATCACCCCTCCACTTT. Its protein product is CAWSAATGVRSPLHF.

The rearrangement uses TRBV4-2 and TRBJ1-5; D unclear. The V end lost 0 bases, the J end lost 5 bases, and 5 bases lay between the germline ends. Germline lookup yields CDR1 LGHNA and CDR2 YNFKEQ. This CDR3 region has 13 residues. In DNA, the CDR3 is TGTGCCAGCAGCCAAGATCTCCATCAGCCCCAGCATTTT. Translation: CASSQDLHQPQHF.

V usage is TRBV30 and J usage is TRBJ1-6; D ambiguous. Germline V lookup: CDR1 GTSNPN, CDR2 SVGIG (reference sequence). The CDR3 is made up of 15 amino acids. V lost 3 bases and J 9 bases, leaving 18 bases between the germline ends. The CDR3 here is CAWRYGSSFLSPLHF. DNA for the CDR3: TGTGCCTGGAGATACGGCAGTTCTTTCCTTTCACCCCTCCACTTT.

V and J are TRBV19 and TRBJ2-3; TRBD1 might be the D (5 bases). CDR3 length: 13 residues. Trimming pared 7 bases from V and 4 bases from J, leaving 12 bases between. Germline CDR1 and CDR2: LNHDA and SQIVND (reference sequence). The CDR3 coding sequence is TGTGCCAGTAAGGTGCAGGGTGCAGATACGCAGTATTTT. It codes for CASKVQGADTQYF. Variable domain in full (rest from reference TRBV19 and TRBJ2-3): DGGITQSPKYLFRKEGQNVTLSCEQNLNHDAMYWYRQDPGQGLRLIYYSQIVNDFQKGDIAEGYSVSREKKESFPLTVTSAQKNPTAFYLCASKVQGADTQYFGPGTRLTVL.

The chain recombines TRBV11-2 with TRBJ2-5; no definite D call. The length of the CDR3 is 11 residues. From germline, CDR1 is SGHAT and CDR2 FQNNGV. Trimming took off 3 bases at V and 5 bases at J, with 4 bases between the two ends. The CDR3 DNA sequence: TGTGCCAGCAGCTTCGGGGAGACCCAGTACTTC. Protein: CASSFGETQYF.

The chain uses TRBV6-5 and TRBJ1-6; D is unclear. The CDR3 has 13 residues. Between the trimmed V and J ends, which lost 8 bases and 3 bases, there was a span of 8 bases. Germline lookup yields CDR1 MNHEY and CDR2 SVGAGI. Written as DNA, the CDR3 is TGTGCCAGCGCGGGCGTCTATAATTCACCCCTCCACTTT. Residues: CASAGVYNSPLHF.

The chain employs TRBV5-4 and TRBJ2-5; perhaps TRBD2 as D (5 bases). This CDR3 spans 15 amino acids. Trimming removed 1 base at V and 11 bases at J, with 21 bases between. Per germline, CDR1 SGHNT and CDR2 YYREEE (reference sequence). The CDR3 here is CASSLSGSLTMEQYF. The CDR3 DNA sequence: TGTGCCAGCAGCTTGTCGGGGTCCCTTACAATGGAGCAGTACTTC.

The V gene is TRBV21-1, the J gene TRBJ1-5. TRBV21-1 is given as a pseudogene. This CDR3 has 16 amino acids. The CDR3 region has the DNA TGTGCCAGCAGCGGGAGGTCCGGGACCCTCGATCAGCCCCAGCATTTT. This encodes CASSGRSGTLDQPQHF.

This clone was seen a single time. The chain links TRBV28 to TRBJ1-5; 10 nucleotides agree with TRBD1. CDR1 MDHEN and CDR2 SYDVKM come from the germline V gene. V was clipped by 5 bases and J by 8 bases; unmatched bases: 12. The CDR3 is made up of 16 amino acids. CDR3 sequence reads: CASSPFGTGAPEPQHF. The CDR3 DNA reads as TGTGCCAGCAGTCCCTTCGGGACAGGGGCCCCCGAGCCCCAGCATTTT.